Shown below are 31 T cell receptor beta chains from a single sample sequenced in a study of T cell clonality in common variable immunodeficiency. The table came from immunoSEQ multiplex PCR; TCRdb's copy has only in-frame clones and leaves some out. This sample carries tens of thousands of clones, none of them present only once. Material for sequencing was peripheral blood mononuclear cells. Receptors originate from a person between 18 and 70 years old in good health.

This clone has at least ten counts. The sequenced fragment ends 3 residues before the CDR3 boundary, so the rest is inferred from the germline J gene. The rearrangement links TRBV12-3 or TRBV12-4 to TRBJ2-5, with TRBD2 identical over 10 bases. The ends lost 5 bases at V and 5 bases at J; junction bases unmatched: 14. The CDR3 contains 17 residues. CDR3 residues: CASSPKGLAGDSETQYF. The CDR3 DNA, read in part, is TGTGCCAGCAGTCCTAAGGGGCTAGCGGGAGATTCGGAGACC.

This clone was observed a few times. The observed sequence ends 3 residues before the CDR3 terminus, with the missing tail filled in from the germline J gene. This rearrangement joins TRBV18 to TRBJ1-2; D is ambiguous. The germline V and J ends were trimmed by 0 bases and 4 bases, with 9 bases remaining between them. CDR3 size: 14 residues. Looked up from germline, CDR1 is KGHSH and CDR2 is LQKENI. CDR3 amino acids: CASSPPGRSYGYTF. The sequenced CDR3 bases are TGTGCCAGCTCACCACCGGGCAGGTCCTATGGC. Combining the CDR3 with reference TRBV18 and TRBJ1-2 gives the whole variable domain NAGVMQNPRHLVRRRGQEARLRCSPMKGHSHVYWYRQLPEEGLKFMVYLQKENIIDESGMPKERFSAEFPKEGPSILRIQQVVRGDSAAYFCASSPPGRSYGYTFGSGTRLTVV.

Many counts were recorded for this clone. The read is 3 residues too short to cover the CDR3 end, so that end is filled in from the germline J gene. This chain connects TRBV7-2 to TRBJ2-3, with no clear D. This CDR3 has 14 amino acids. V was clipped by 1 base and J by 5 bases, with 10 bases between them. CDR1 SGHTA and CDR2 FQGNSA come from the germline V gene. The CDR3 protein is CASSLDFLVDTQYF. The sequenced part of the CDR3 DNA is TGTGCCAGCAGCTTAGATTTCTTAGTAGATACG.

This clone was recorded at least ten times. CDR3 DNA, as far as it was read: TGTGCCAGCAGTTACTGGACAGGGGGAGATACG. This translates into CASSYWTGGDT. The CDR3 reads in full as CASSYWTGGDTQYF. The chain links TRBV6-2 or TRBV6-3 to TRBJ2-3; TRBD1 agrees at 10 bases. The missing CDR3 end, 3 residues past where the read stops, is filled in from the germline J gene. With 1 base clipped from V and 5 bases from J, the junction kept 0 bases outside the gene matches. The CDR3 has 14 amino acids. CDR1 is MNHEY, CDR2 SVGEGT, per germline.

This clone was seen only a few times. The read terminates 3 residues before the CDR3 end, so the remaining end is supplied by the germline J gene. J is TRBJ1-1 and V is TRBV6-2 or TRBV6-3, with D possibly being TRBD1 (5 bases). The CDR3 runs 14 residues. From germline, CDR1 is MNHEY and CDR2 SVGEGT. CDR3 in amino acids: CASTLWAGRYEAFF. The CDR3 bases that were read are TGTGCCAGCACGCTCTGGGCGGGGCGCTACGAG.

This clone was recorded at least ten times. The read is 3 residues too short to cover the CDR3 end, so that end is filled in from the germline J gene. The chain joins TRBV5-1 to TRBJ2-7; 11 nucleotides match TRBD2. CDR1 and CDR2 from the germline V gene are SGHRS and YFSETQ. The CDR3 is made up of 15 amino acids. With V trimmed by 0 bases and J by 5 bases, 4 bases remained unmatched. This CDR3 is CASSLELAGVNEQYF. The sequenced CDR3 bases are TGCGCCAGCAGCTTGGAACTAGCGGGAGTCAACGAG.

This clone appeared many times. The observed sequence ends 3 residues before the CDR3 terminus, with the missing tail filled in from the germline J gene. The rearrangement uses TRBV6-2 or TRBV6-3 and TRBJ2-1; TRBD2 aligns across 9 bases. Germline CDR1 is MNHEY and CDR2 is SVGEGT. The junction had 7 bases not matched to a gene; V was cut back by 2 bases and J by 2 bases. The CDR3 loop spans 17 amino acids. The DNA read from the CDR3 is TGTGCCAGCAGTTACCCCCAAGGCGGGAGGGCCTACAATGAG. It is translated as CASSYPQGGRAYNE. The whole CDR3 region reads CASSYPQGGRAYNEQFF.

This clone was counted a few times. The read ends 3 residues early relative to the CDR3; the germline J gene fills the gap. The chain uses TRBV5-1 and TRBJ2-2; D may be TRBD2 (6 bases). This CDR3 is built from 16 residues. Germline V gene sequence: CDR1 SGHRS, CDR2 YFSETQ. V lost 4 bases and J lost 2, with 15 bases in between. CDR3 bases read: TGCGCCAGCAGCCGGGCTGGGACTGGCAACACCGGGGAG. Protein sequence: CASSRAGTGNTGE. The CDR3 in full is CASSRAGTGNTGELFF.

This clone was detected ten times or more. The junction departs from the called germline gene at one end, perhaps through a read error. The read is 3 residues too short to cover the CDR3 end, so that end is filled in from the germline J gene. The chain uses TRBV7-9 and TRBJ2-5, with TRBD1 identical over 8 bases. The length of the CDR3 is 14 residues. Germline CDR1 and CDR2: SEHNR and FQNEAQ (reference sequence). CDR3 bases read: TGTGCCAGCAGCCCCAGGGGGCCTCAAGGGACC. Encoded protein: CASSPRGPQGT. Given in full, the CDR3 is CASSPRGPQGTQYF.

This clone was observed at least ten times. The junction departs from germline at one end; a sequencing error may be responsible. The read terminates 3 residues before the CDR3 end, so the remaining end is supplied by the germline J gene. The chain joins TRBV4-2 to TRBJ2-5; D perhaps matches TRBD1 (5 bases). This CDR3 is 14 amino acids long. Germline lookup yields CDR1 LGHNA and CDR2 YNFKEQ. The CDR3 region is CASSQELRGETQYF. The sequenced part of the CDR3 DNA is TGCGCCAGCAGCCAAGAGTTAAGGGGAGAGACC.

This clone was seen ten or more times. Coverage ceases 3 residues before the CDR3 finishes, and the germline J gene fills in the end. The chain uses TRBV5-1 and TRBJ2-3; possible D gene TRBD1, 6 bases. The length of the CDR3 is 15 residues. V was shortened by 2 bases and J by 5 bases, with 15 bases between the two germline ends. Germline CDR1 and CDR2: SGHRS and YFSETQ. Incomplete CDR3 DNA: TGCGCCAGCAGCTTACAGGGCCCTAGTAGAGATACG. Translation: CASSLQGPSRDT. The whole CDR3 region reads CASSLQGPSRDTQYF.

The sample holds many counts of this clone. The CDR3 extends 3 residues past the end of the read, so its final part is completed from the germline J gene. The chain carries TRBV29-1 and TRBJ2-3, with 10 bases identical to TRBD2. The V and J ends lost 5 bases and 3 bases, in that order; junction bases with no gene match: 5. The CDR3 loop spans 14 amino acids. Germline CDR1 reads SQVTM; CDR2 reads ANQGSEA. This chain's CDR3 is CSVSASGSTDTQYF. The CDR3 bases that were read are TGCAGCGTTAGTGCTAGCGGGAGTACAGATACG.

The sample holds a few counts of this clone. The read halts 3 residues ahead of the CDR3 end, with the missing end drawn from the germline J gene. Other DNA variants within this sample encode the same CDR3. The rearrangement links TRBV18 to TRBJ2-1; the D gene is possibly TRBD2 (6 bases). V was cut by 6 bases and J by 5 bases, with 26 bases left in between. CDR1 is KGHSH, CDR2 LQKENI, per germline. This CDR3 region has 18 residues. The CDR3 reads CASSPFSRSASVHNEQFF. Partial CDR3 DNA: TGTGCCAGCTCCCCATTTAGTCGTTCAGCTAGCGTGCACAATGAG.

This clone was counted at least ten times. The read comes to an end 3 residues before the CDR3 does, leaving the germline J gene to fill in the end. The J gene is TRBJ1-4, the V gene TRBV19; D is ambiguous. CDR1 is LNHDA and CDR2 is SQIVND in the germline V gene (reference sequence). This CDR3 has 13 residues. V was trimmed by 3 bases and J by 3 bases, leaving 5 bases between them. The CDR3 sequence: CASSISSNEKLFF. Partial CDR3 DNA: TGTGCCAGTAGTATCTCCTCTAATGAAAAA.

This clone has a count of ten or more. Coverage ceases 3 residues before the CDR3 finishes, and the germline J gene fills in the end. This chain uses TRBV7-6 with TRBJ2-5; D is perhaps TRBD1 (5 bases). V was clipped by 6 bases and J by 5 bases, with 13 bases between them. There are 13 residues in the CDR3. Germline CDR1 and CDR2: SGHVS and FNYEAQ. This CDR3 reads CASSPGYGETQYF. CDR3 DNA, as far as it was read: TGTGCCAGCAGTCCAGGGTATGGGGAGACC.

This clone was recorded many times. This chain's CDR3 is CAWSRPGLAVLGDTQYF. The part of the CDR3 DNA that was read is TGTGCCTGGAGTCGTCCGGGACTAGCGGTCCTAGGGGATACG. The chain joins TRBV30 to TRBJ2-3; 11 bases line up with TRBD2. The read terminates 3 residues before the CDR3 end, so the remaining end is supplied by the germline J gene. Trimming cost V 2 bases and J 6 bases; bases outside gene matches: 13. Germline V gene lookup returns CDR1 GTSNPN and CDR2 SVGIG (reference sequence). This CDR3 has 17 residues.

This clone was picked up many times. The CDR3 here is CASSYRRQGGPNEQFF. CDR3 DNA (partial): TGTGCCAGCAGTTACCGTCGACAGGGAGGACCCAATGAG. The chain has TRBV6-2 or TRBV6-3 and TRBJ2-1; a weak D match, TRBD1 (7 bases). The read ends 3 residues early relative to the CDR3; the germline J gene fills the gap. The CDR3 consists of 16 residues. Looked up from germline, CDR1 is MNHEY and CDR2 is SVGEGT. V was trimmed by 2 bases and J by 6 bases, leaving 17 bases between them.

This clone was seen repeatedly, ten times or more. The CDR3 end is not reached by the read, which stops 3 residues before it; the germline J gene fills it in. The J gene is TRBJ1-2, the V gene TRBV7-6, with D possibly being TRBD1 (5 bases). Germline V gene data show CDR1 as SGHVS and CDR2 as FNYEAQ. V was cut by 3 bases and J by 3 bases, with 14 bases left in between. The CDR3 consists of 15 residues. CDR3 DNA (partial): TGTGCCAGCAGCTTTGGGACTTCCAACGACTATGGC. It specifies CASSFGTSNDYG. The full-length CDR3 reads as CASSFGTSNDYGYTF.

Worth noting for this clone: The CDR3 end falls 3 residues outside the read, so it is completed with the germline J gene. V and J are TRBV2 and TRBJ2-3; 16 bases map to TRBD2. The CDR3 sequence is 16 residues long. Germline V CDR1 and CDR2: SNHLY, FYNNEI. J gave up 2 bases and V 10 bases, and 6 bases lay outside the gene matches. CDR3 DNA, as far as it was read: TGTGCCACAGCGGGACTAGCGGGAGGGGACACAGATACG. This codes for CATAGLAGGDTDT. The complete CDR3 sequence is CATAGLAGGDTDTQYF.

This clone was detected ten times or more. Incomplete CDR3 DNA: TGCGCCAGCAGTGAGTCCTCCAGTGATCAGCCC. Encoded protein: CASSESSSDQP. In full, the CDR3 reads CASSESSSDQPQHF. The chain is built from TRBV10-1 and TRBJ1-5; no clear D gene. Read coverage stops 3 residues before the CDR3 terminus; the germline J gene supplies the remainder. This CDR3 is built from 14 residues. Germline CDR1 is WNHNN and CDR2 is SYGVQD (reference sequence). Trimming left V 0 bases short and J 5 bases short, with 8 bases between.

There are many counts of this clone. Read sequence stops 3 residues before the CDR3 end, and the germline J gene provides the missing end. The chain carries TRBV6-2 or TRBV6-3 and TRBJ1-1; D gene uncertain. Germline V gene lookup returns CDR1 MNHEY and CDR2 SVGEGT. This CDR3 contains 16 residues. V shed 1 base and J shed 5 bases, with 17 bases lying between them. The sequenced part of the CDR3 DNA is TGTGCCAGCAGTTACTTTCCACCCCTACTCAAGACTGAA. It codes for CASSYFPPLLKTE. The full CDR3 is CASSYFPPLLKTEAFF.

This clone has at least ten counts. The CDR3 is cut off 3 residues early in the read; its end comes from the germline J gene. V and J are TRBV4-1 and TRBJ1-5; the D is unclear. Germline V gives CDR1 MGHRA, CDR2 YSYEKL. This CDR3 contains 15 residues. V lost 0 bases and J lost 4, with 10 bases in between. The DNA read from the CDR3 is TGCGCCAGCAGCCAAGATGCCCACCAGAATCAGCCC. This codes for CASSQDAHQNQP. The full CDR3 sequence reads CASSQDAHQNQPQHF.

This clone was recorded many times. The read ends 3 residues early relative to the CDR3; the germline J gene fills the gap. The V and J genes are TRBV20-1 and TRBJ2-7; D is ambiguous. Trimming took off 0 bases at V and 1 base at J, with 13 bases between the two ends. Germline CDR1 and CDR2: DFQATT and SNEGSKA (reference sequence). There are 15 residues in the CDR3. The CDR3 here is CSARERLLFSYEQYF. The sequenced CDR3 bases are TGCAGTGCTAGAGAGCGGTTGCTTTTTTCCTACGAG.

The table lists this clone with many counts. The read ends 3 residues before the CDR3 terminus; that terminus is restored from the germline J gene. The J gene is TRBJ2-3, the V gene TRBV20-1, with 7 positions matching TRBD2. The germline V gene encodes CDR1 DFQATT and CDR2 SNEGSKA (reference sequence). The CDR3 is made up of 16 amino acids. The V and J ends lost 0 bases and 8 bases, in that order; junction bases with no gene match: 14. The CDR3: CSARDLGGSGTGTQYF. CDR3 DNA, as far as it was read: TGCAGTGCTAGAGATCTTGGAGGGAGCGGGACGGGTACG.

This clone was observed at least ten times. The read gets to within 3 residues of the CDR3 end, and the germline J gene fills in the rest. The rearrangement uses TRBV7-2 and TRBJ2-1, with D possibly being TRBD1 (5 bases). V was cut by 2 bases and J by 4 bases, with 9 bases left in between. CDR3 length: 14 residues. Germline V lookup: CDR1 SGHTA, CDR2 FQGNSA. CDR3 sequence: CASSLLRQYNEQFF. CDR3 DNA (partial): TGTGCCAGCAGCTTACTACGACAGTACAATGAG.

This clone came up many times. The CDR3 end falls 3 residues outside the read, so it is completed with the germline J gene. The rearrangement uses TRBV5-4 and TRBJ2-2; the match to TRBD1 covers 7 bases. V trimming: 5 bases; J trimming: 3 bases; junction bases outside the gene matches: 10. Germline V gene lookup returns CDR1 SGHNT and CDR2 YYREEE (reference sequence). The CDR3 extends over 16 amino acids. CDR3 residues: CASRFDRVEDTGELFF. The CDR3 DNA, read in part, is TGTGCCAGCAGATTTGACAGGGTAGAGGACACCGGGGAG. The variable domain in full, with the rest retrieved from reference TRBV5-4 and TRBJ2-2, is ETGVTQSPTHLIKTRGQQVTLRCSSQSGHNTVSWYQQALGQGPQFIFQYYREEENGRGNFPPRFSGLQFPNYSSELNVNALELDDSALYLCASRFDRVEDTGELFFGEGSRLTVL.

This clone appeared many times. The read halts 3 residues ahead of the CDR3 end, with the missing end drawn from the germline J gene. V is TRBV19 and J is TRBJ1-1; the D gene is possibly TRBD1 (6 bases). Trimming shortened V by 4 bases and J by 4 bases, and 16 bases separated the two germline ends. Germline CDR1 LNHDA, CDR2 SQIVND (reference sequence). There are 15 residues in the CDR3. CDR3 DNA, as far as it was read: TGTGCCAGTAGTAAGCCAGACAGGTCCGGCACTGAA. Translating it yields CASSKPDRSGTE. The entire CDR3 sequence reads CASSKPDRSGTEAFF.

This clone was seen at least ten times. The CDR3 end lies 3 residues beyond the end of the read and is filled in from the germline J gene. This chain connects TRBV7-9 to TRBJ1-4; 7 bases are shared with TRBD1. J was trimmed by 7 bases and V by 5 bases; bases with no gene match: 7. This CDR3 comprises 14 residues. CDR1 is SEHNR and CDR2 is FQNEAQ in the germline V gene (reference sequence). The CDR3: CASSPGQVSEKLFF. CDR3 DNA, as far as it was read: TGTGCCAGCAGCCCCGGACAGGTGTCTGAAAAA.

This clone was counted ten times or more. The sequence runs out 3 residues before the end of the CDR3; the remainder is reconstructed from the germline J gene. The genes are TRBV6-4 and TRBJ1-2; D is unresolved. Deletions cut 2 bases from V and 6 bases from J, with 13 bases between. CDR1 is MRHNA, CDR2 SNTAGT, per germline. The CDR3 is 14 residues long. The part of the CDR3 DNA that was read is TGTGCCAGCAGTGACCGTAGGCGGGGAGATGGC. This sequence encodes CASSDRRRGDG. The full CDR3 reads CASSDRRRGDGYTF.

This clone occurred many times. CDR3 in amino acids: CSAHDRVGEKLFF. The sequenced CDR3 bases are TGCAGTGCCCATGACAGGGTTGGTGAAAAA. The chain joins TRBV20-1 to TRBJ1-4; 7 nucleotides agree with TRBD1. Read sequence stops 3 residues before the CDR3 end, and the germline J gene provides the missing end. V lost 6 bases to trimming and J lost 7 bases; unmatched junction nucleotides: 8. Per the germline V gene, CDR1 is DFQATT and CDR2 is SNEGSKA (reference sequence). The length of the CDR3 is 13 residues.

With regard to this clone: The CDR3 is cut off 3 residues early in the read; its end comes from the germline J gene. Other DNA sequences in the same sample also yield this CDR3. The rearrangement joins TRBV7-9 to TRBJ2-1; 10 bases match TRBD1. The V gene end was trimmed by 6 bases and the J gene end by 6 bases; junction bases not matched to a gene: 8. From germline, CDR1 is SEHNR and CDR2 FQNEAQ (reference sequence). CDR3 size: 15 residues. The sequenced CDR3 bases are TGTGCCAGCAGGGAACCGGGACAGGGGACCAATGAG. This codes for CASREPGQGTNE. The entire CDR3 sequence reads CASREPGQGTNEQFF.